Below, one T cell receptor beta chain is given with its context. Its antigen is currently not known. There are no base qualities to consult, and no much larger clone falls within one base. TCR beta CDR3 regions were amplified from RNA transcripts. The TCR CDR3 was subjected to a first round of RT-PCR using the HTBI primer set and the Qiagen OneStep RT-PCR kit. A second multiplex PCR round built the libraries, followed by size selection and purification. The libraries were sequenced on an Illumina HiSeq2000 using paired-end 100 bp reads. The study's processing was this. SOAPnuke was used to process the raw data, with reads discarded if the reads contained adapters or uncalled bases, had a mean Phred below 15, or lacked an exact constant-primer or identifier match. COPE v1.2.5 was used to merge high-quality paired reads, and clonotypes were defined as unique nucleotide sequences. MiTCR v1.1 was used to align clonotypes to the IMGT TRBV, TRBD and TRBJ reference segments. The analysis included only V-J combinations with a frequency above 0.0001, which together covered around 99% of the repertoires. A TCS score was defined as the ratio of F50 (clonal expansion) to E x V (chaos), with BLOSUM62-based TCRdist applied between CDR3 peptides within each V-J. Welch's t-statistics and random forest reduced some 510 V-J features to 10 to 15, which were used in a naive Bayes classifier (R e1071). TCRdb applied fastp at Q25 and MiXCR to the public reads, then kept only in-frame beta chains. Under each unique CDR3 protein, matching rows form one entry showing the most common genes and DNA. These V and J calls rely on TCRdb rather than the paper's analysis. The sample profile shows around 300,000 distinct CDR3 sequences; roughly 22% of them were found once. Jointly, the top ten make up roughly 60% of the sample.

The data stem from a study of T cells in Graves' hyperthyroidism and ophthalmopathy (dated 2019 in TCRdb). Study-wide context: Peripheral blood samples were taken at the time of initial diagnosis, prior to any treatment. The study also compared thyroid tissue and blood T-cell repertoires from roughly 6 Graves' hyperthyroidism patients. The roughly 94 discovery patients were randomly divided into training and test sets at a 7:3 ratio. To identify TCR V-J signatures that set the groups apart, the researchers used a discovery cohort of more than 95 patients, made up of roughly 40 with Graves' ophthalmopathy and some 60 with stable Graves' hyperthyroidism. TCR Vbeta CDR3 sequencing of 120 to 150 peripheral blood samples (around 45 ophthalmopathy, 75 to 80 hyperthyroidism and around 17 progressor patients) is reported in the paper. Following sampling, methimazole starting at 30 mg daily was given to hyperthyroidism patients, and high-dose intravenous methylprednisolone was given to ophthalmopathy patients. An independent validation cohort of some 18 hyperthyroidism patients and some 15 patients who later progressed to ophthalmopathy tested prospective prediction of ophthalmopathy. Points the paper makes about the study in general: Most expanded thyroid clonotypes (frequency above 0.001) were also detected in blood, a finding suggesting that blood repertoires may reflect thyroid immune responses. In validation, the model predicted progression to ophthalmopathy a median of around 6.5 months before onset, with over 55% sensitivity and roughly 79% specificity. Ophthalmopathy was separated from stable hyperthyroidism by a 13 V-J signature model, with approximately 89% sensitivity and about 81% specificity obtained in cross-validation and 80%/75% obtained in testing. Sample size was not statistically predetermined, and investigators were not blinded to group allocation.

In the ophthalmopathy patients, disease was moderately to severely active, with a Clinical Activity Score of 3 or more, a NOSPECS grade of 4 or more, and a duration of less than 3 months. Patients with uncontrolled infections, other autoimmune diseases, pregnancy or lactation were excluded. Diagnoses were established on the basis of clinical symptoms, serum thyroxine and TRAb, thyroid ultrasound, and orbital computed tomography. Ficoll-Paque density gradient centrifugation was used to isolate PBMCs from approximately 10 ml of fresh peripheral blood. Total RNA was extracted with Trizol reagent, and quality was checked on an Agilent 2100 Bioanalyzer. V sheds 6 bases and J sheds 3 bases, leaving 15 bases between their ends. Looking up the germline V gene yields CDR1 SQVTM and CDR2 ANQGSEA. The CDR3 has 13 amino acids, counting the end cysteine and phenylalanine. Only CDR3 DNA remains: 39 bases, in frame from the first base.

The sequence derives from a man aged 25-45 years with Graves' ophthalmopathy. The sample consisted of blood. The rearranged segments are TRBV29-1 and TRBJ2-7; TRBD2 is a weak D gene call, 6 bases matching. The CDR3 corresponds to CSVASTTSYEQYF. The nucleotide sequence reads TGCAGCGTCGCATCTACGACTAGCTACGAGCAGTACTTC.